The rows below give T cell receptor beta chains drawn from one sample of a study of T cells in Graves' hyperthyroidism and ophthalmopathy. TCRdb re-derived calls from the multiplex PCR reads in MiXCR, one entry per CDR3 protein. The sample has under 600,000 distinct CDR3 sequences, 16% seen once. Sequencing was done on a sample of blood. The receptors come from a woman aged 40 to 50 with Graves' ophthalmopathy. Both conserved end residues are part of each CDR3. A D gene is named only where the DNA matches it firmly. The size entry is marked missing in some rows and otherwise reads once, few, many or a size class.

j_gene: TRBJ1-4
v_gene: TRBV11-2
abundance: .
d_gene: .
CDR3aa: CASSSEISGRQKLFF
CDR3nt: TGTGCCAGCAGCTCAGAGATCTCGGGACGGCAAAAGCTGTTTTTT

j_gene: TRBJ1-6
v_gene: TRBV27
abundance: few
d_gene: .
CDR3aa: CASGRVSYNSPLHF
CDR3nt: TGTGCCAGCGGCAGGGTCTCCTATAATTCACCCCTCCACTTT

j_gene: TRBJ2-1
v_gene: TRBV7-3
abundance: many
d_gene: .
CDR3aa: CASSLVPLRDNEQFF
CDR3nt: TGTGCCAGCAGCTTAGTTCCCTTGAGGGACAATGAGCAGTTCTTC

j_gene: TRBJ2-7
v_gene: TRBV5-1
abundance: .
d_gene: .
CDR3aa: CASSLSPPTYEQYF
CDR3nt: TGCGCCAGCAGCTTGTCACCGCCAACCTACGAGCAGTACTTC

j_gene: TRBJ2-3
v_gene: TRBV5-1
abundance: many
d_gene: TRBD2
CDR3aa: CASSLALSGTADTQYF
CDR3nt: TGCGCCAGCAGCTTGGCCCTCAGCGGGACGGCAGATACGCAGTATTTT

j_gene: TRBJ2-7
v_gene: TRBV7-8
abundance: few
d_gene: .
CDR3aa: CASSLKWDTSYEQYF
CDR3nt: TGTGCCAGCAGCTTAAAGTGGGACACGTCCTACGAGCAGTACTTC

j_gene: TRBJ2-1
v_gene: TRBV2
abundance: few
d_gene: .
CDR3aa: CASSQGPGGSYNEQFF
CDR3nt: TGCGCCAGCAGCCAAGGACCAGGAGGCTCCTACAATGAGCAGTTCTTC

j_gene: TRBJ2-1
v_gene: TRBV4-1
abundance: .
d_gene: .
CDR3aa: CASSQASGSSSYNEQFF
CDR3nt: TGCGCCAGCAGCCAAGCAAGCGGTTCCAGCTCCTACAATGAGCAGTTCTTC

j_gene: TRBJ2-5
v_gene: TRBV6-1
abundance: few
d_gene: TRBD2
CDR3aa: CASNEAPGRLAESQETQYF
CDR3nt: TGTGCCAGCAATGAAGCGCCCGGGCGACTAGCAGAATCCCAAGAGACCCAGTACTTC

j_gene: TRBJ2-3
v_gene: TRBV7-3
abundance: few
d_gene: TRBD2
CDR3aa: CASSYTSGSTDTQYF
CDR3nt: TGTGCCAGCAGCTATACTAGCGGGAGCACAGATACGCAGTATTTT

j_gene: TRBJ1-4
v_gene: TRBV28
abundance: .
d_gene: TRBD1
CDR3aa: CASRPGGSNEKLFF
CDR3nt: TGTGCCAGCAGACCAGGGGGTTCTAATGAAAAACTGTTTTTT

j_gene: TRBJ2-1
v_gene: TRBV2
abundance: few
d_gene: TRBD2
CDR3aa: CASRGREGLGYNEQFF
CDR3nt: TGTGCCAGCAGAGGGCGGGAGGGCCTAGGTTACAATGAGCAGTTCTTC

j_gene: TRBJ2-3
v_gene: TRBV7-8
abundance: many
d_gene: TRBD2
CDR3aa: CASSLGSGTGTDTQYF
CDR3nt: TGTGCCAGCAGCTTAGGTAGCGGGACCGGCACAGATACGCAGTATTTT

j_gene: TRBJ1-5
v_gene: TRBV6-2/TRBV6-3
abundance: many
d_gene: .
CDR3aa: CASSPLGAALSNQPQHF
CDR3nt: TGTGCCAGCAGTCCCCTCGGCGCAGCCCTAAGCAATCAGCCCCAGCATTTT

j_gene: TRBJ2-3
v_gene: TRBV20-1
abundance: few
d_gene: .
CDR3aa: CSAERLGSTDTQYF
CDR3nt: TGCAGTGCTGAAAGGTTGGGGAGCACAGATACGCAGTATTTT

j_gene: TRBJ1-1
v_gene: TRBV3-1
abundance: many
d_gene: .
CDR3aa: CASSQDWGPEAFF
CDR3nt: TGTGCCAGCAGCCAAGACTGGGGTCCTGAAGCTTTCTTT

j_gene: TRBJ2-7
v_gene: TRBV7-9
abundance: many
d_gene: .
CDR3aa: CASSLYVLGDEQYF
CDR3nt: TGTGCCAGCAGCTTATATGTATTGGGGGACGAGCAGTACTTC

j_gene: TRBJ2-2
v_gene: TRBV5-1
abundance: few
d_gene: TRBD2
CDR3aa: CASRAGGDTGELFF
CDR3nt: TGCGCCAGCAGGGCGGGGGGAGACACCGGGGAGCTGTTTTTT

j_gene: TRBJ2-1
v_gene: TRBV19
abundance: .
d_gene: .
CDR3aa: CASSIGRHHNEQFF
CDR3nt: TGTGCCAGTAGTATAGGGAGACACCACAATGAGCAGTTCTTC

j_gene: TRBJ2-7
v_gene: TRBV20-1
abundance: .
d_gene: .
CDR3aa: CSAGARGVYEQYF
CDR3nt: TGCAGTGCTGGGGCCAGGGGGGTTTACGAGCAGTACTTC

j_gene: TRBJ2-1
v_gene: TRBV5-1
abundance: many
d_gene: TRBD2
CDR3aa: CASSFPGLAGGGGEQFF
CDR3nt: TGCGCCAGCAGCTTCCCGGGACTAGCGGGAGGAGGCGGTGAGCAGTTCTTC

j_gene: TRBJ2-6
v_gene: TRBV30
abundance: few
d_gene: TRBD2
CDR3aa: CAWADSGTGANVLTF
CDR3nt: TGTGCCTGGGCAGATAGCGGGACTGGGGCCAACGTCCTGACTTTC

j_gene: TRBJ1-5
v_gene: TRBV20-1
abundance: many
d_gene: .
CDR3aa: CSARETANQPQHF
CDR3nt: TGCAGTGCTAGGGAAACAGCGAATCAGCCCCAGCATTTT

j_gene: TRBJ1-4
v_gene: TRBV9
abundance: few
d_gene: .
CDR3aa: CASSGDFLGPGKLFF
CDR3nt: TGTGCCAGCAGCGGAGACTTTCTAGGTCCGGGAAAACTGTTTTTT

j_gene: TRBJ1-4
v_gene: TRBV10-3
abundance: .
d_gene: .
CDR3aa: CAISDIIVGEKLFF
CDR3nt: TGTGCCATCAGTGACATAATTGTTGGCGAAAAACTGTTTTTT

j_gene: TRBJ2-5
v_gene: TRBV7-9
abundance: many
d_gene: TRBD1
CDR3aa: CASSRDSLLGETQYF
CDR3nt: TGTGCCAGCAGCAGGGACAGCCTCCTGGGGGAGACCCAGTACTTC

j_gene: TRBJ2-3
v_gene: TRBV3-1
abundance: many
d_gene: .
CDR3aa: CASSSRIDTQYF
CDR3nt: TGTGCCAGCAGCTCCCGCATCGATACGCAGTATTTT

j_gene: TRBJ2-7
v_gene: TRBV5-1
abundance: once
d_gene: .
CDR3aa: CASSLAMGNSYEQYF
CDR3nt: TGCGCCAGCAGCTTGGCGATGGGGAACTCCTACGAGCAGTACTTC

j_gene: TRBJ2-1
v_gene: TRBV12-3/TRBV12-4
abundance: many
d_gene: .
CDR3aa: CASSFEGGNRLNEQFF
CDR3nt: TGTGCCAGCAGTTTTGAGGGGGGGAATCGCCTCAATGAGCAGTTCTTC

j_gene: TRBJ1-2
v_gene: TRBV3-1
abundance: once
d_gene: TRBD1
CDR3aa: CASAGTGNGYTF
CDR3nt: TGTGCCAGCGCCGGGACAGGGAATGGCTACACCTTC

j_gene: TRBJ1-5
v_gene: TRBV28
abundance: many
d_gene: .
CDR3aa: CASSQASEGNQPQHF
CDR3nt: TGTGCCAGCAGTCAGGCCAGCGAAGGCAATCAGCCCCAGCATTTT

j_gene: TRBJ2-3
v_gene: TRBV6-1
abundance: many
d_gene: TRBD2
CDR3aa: CASSNGLAGPTDTQYF
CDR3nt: TGTGCCAGCAGTAATGGACTAGCGGGGCCCACAGATACGCAGTATTTT

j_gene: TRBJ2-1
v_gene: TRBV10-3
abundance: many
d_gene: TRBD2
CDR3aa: CAISEKRGNNEQFF
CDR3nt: TGTGCCATCAGTGAGAAGCGGGGCAACAATGAGCAGTTCTTC

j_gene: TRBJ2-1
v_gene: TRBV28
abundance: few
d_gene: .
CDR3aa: CASKTLNEQFF
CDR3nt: TGTGCCAGCAAAACCCTCAATGAGCAGTTCTTC

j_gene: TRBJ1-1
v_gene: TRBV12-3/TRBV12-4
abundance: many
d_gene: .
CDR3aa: CASSFPTVNTEAFF
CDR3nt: TGTGCCAGCAGTTTCCCGACTGTAAACACTGAAGCTTTCTTT

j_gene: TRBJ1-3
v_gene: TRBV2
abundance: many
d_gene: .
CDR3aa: CASSELTGPGNTIYF
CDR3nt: TGTGCCAGCAGTGAACTCACAGGACCTGGAAACACCATATATTTT

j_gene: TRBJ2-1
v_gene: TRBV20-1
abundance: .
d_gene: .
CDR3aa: CSARDHHMGNNEQFF
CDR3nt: TGCAGTGCTAGAGATCACCATATGGGGAACAATGAGCAGTTCTTC

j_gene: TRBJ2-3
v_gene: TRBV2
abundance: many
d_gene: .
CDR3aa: CASSQLLKGPDTQYF
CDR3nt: TGTGCCAGCAGCCAGCTCCTAAAGGGGCCAGATACGCAGTATTTT